Listed below are T cell receptor beta chains from one sample, sequenced in a study of CD8+ T cells in alopecia areata. TCRdb's copy holds only in-frame clones and misses some; the assay was immunoSEQ multiplex PCR. Of some 130,000 clones in the sample, around 60% are singletons; the top ten hold about 4.9%. The starting material was CD4+ T cells sorted from blood, obtained at week 0. Every receptor here comes from a human donor with alopecia areata. Both conserved end residues are part of each CDR3. Fields, in order: V gene, J gene, CDR3 protein.

V gene: TRBV18
J gene: NA
CDR3 protein: CASSPEGYEQYF

V gene: TRBV11-1
J gene: TRBJ2-7
CDR3 protein: CASSPFSSSYEQYF

V gene: TRBV4-3
J gene: TRBJ1-4
CDR3 protein: CASSPTNPGNRGEQKLFF

V gene: TRBV7-2
J gene: TRBJ1-2
CDR3 protein: CASSTGQGYGYTF

V gene: TRBV30
J gene: TRBJ2-7
CDR3 protein: CAWNSGQYEQYF

V gene: TRBV5-6
J gene: TRBJ1-2
CDR3 protein: CASSFRDRTGNGYTF

V gene: TRBV9
J gene: TRBJ1-1
CDR3 protein: CASTKSQGIGTEAFF

V gene: TRBV2
J gene: TRBJ2-5
CDR3 protein: CASSPQGTREETQYF

V gene: TRBV2
J gene: TRBJ2-6
CDR3 protein: CASTNSGANVLTF

V gene: TRBV29-1
J gene: TRBJ1-1
CDR3 protein: CSVELTNTEAFF

V gene: TRBV15
J gene: TRBJ2-3
CDR3 protein: CATSRELAGAGDTQYF

V gene: TRBV12-2
J gene: TRBJ1-5
CDR3 protein: CASRLAWAGGGNQPQHF

V gene: TRBV30
J gene: TRBJ2-3
CDR3 protein: CACIGGPTDTQYF

V gene: TRBV2
J gene: TRBJ2-3
CDR3 protein: CASTRATDTQYF

V gene: TRBV5-4
J gene: TRBJ1-1
CDR3 protein: CADSSIVGEAFF

V gene: TRBV5-1
J gene: TRBJ2-5
CDR3 protein: CASSSHGGTETQYF

V gene: TRBV23-1
J gene: TRBJ2-7
CDR3 protein: CASSRGWLDYEQYF

V gene: TRBV7-2
J gene: TRBJ1-6
CDR3 protein: CASSPVGGAHLHF

V gene: TRBV5-1
J gene: TRBJ2-6
CDR3 protein: CASSLESGANVLTF

V gene: TRBV5-1
J gene: TRBJ2-2
CDR3 protein: CASSLLGPNTGELFF

V gene: TRBV2
J gene: TRBJ1-4
CDR3 protein: CASSEEIGRGSEKLFF

V gene: TRBV27
J gene: TRBJ2-2
CDR3 protein: CASSFTYRGTGELFF

V gene: TRBV7-2
J gene: TRBJ2-5
CDR3 protein: CASSQQTGPETQYF

V gene: TRBV10-3
J gene: TRBJ2-6
CDR3 protein: CAISRAGANVLTF

V gene: TRBV28
J gene: TRBJ2-3
CDR3 protein: CASSFMGQGTDTQYF

V gene: TRBV5-1
J gene: TRBJ2-5
CDR3 protein: CASSSPGQGGTQYF

V gene: TRBV6-1
J gene: TRBJ1-5
CDR3 protein: CASSEVGAGGNQPQHF

V gene: TRBV6-5
J gene: TRBJ2-5
CDR3 protein: CASSRDFGGETQYF

V gene: TRBV28
J gene: TRBJ2-5
CDR3 protein: CASSTGQETQYF

V gene: TRBV7-9
J gene: TRBJ2-5
CDR3 protein: CASSAGTLQETQYF

V gene: TRBV15
J gene: TRBJ2-3
CDR3 protein: CATSIAGKSTDTQYF

V gene: TRBV2
J gene: TRBJ2-5
CDR3 protein: CASREGAGQETQYF

V gene: TRBV7-6
J gene: TRBJ2-2
CDR3 protein: CASSLVASVWGANTGELFF

V gene: TRBV6-5
J gene: TRBJ1-5
CDR3 protein: CASSSGVQPQHF

V gene: TRBV7-2
J gene: TRBJ1-5
CDR3 protein: CASHAAGAGNQPQHF